This T cell receptor beta chain comes out of a study of blood T cell repertoires in COVID-19. Background on the study: In each case, the material was cDNA or gDNA derived from T cells, B-cell-depleted T cells, or PBMCs.

The method was immunoSEQ multiplex PCR; TCRdb's version includes in-frame clones alone and lacks a portion of them. The sample lists roughly 300,000 clones, about 82% seen once, with about 1.6% in the top ten. Germline V CDR1 and CDR2: MNHEY, SVGEGT. V lost 3 bases, J lost 8 bases, and 22 bases lay in between. CDR3 length: 16 amino acids. The chain has TRBV6-2 or TRBV6-3 and TRBJ2-5; D possibly corresponds to TRBD1 (6 bases). Sequenced input: peripheral blood. The source is a woman aged 45-65 years with acute or convalescent COVID-19. Here the CDR3 reads CASSYNLGWGPGTQYF. DNA for the CDR3: TGTGCCAGCAGTTATAATTTGGGGTGGGGGCCCGGCACCCAGTACTTC.